A selection of T cell receptor beta chains follows, all from one sample in a study of blood T cell repertoires in COVID-19. Assay used: immunoSEQ multiplex PCR; TCRdb lists only in-frame clones, some missing. Seen here are approximately 300,000 clones, around 90% observed once, and the top ten hold under 7.5%. Sequenced: peripheral blood. These receptors were obtained from a man between 18 and 29 years old who had recovered from COVID-19. CDR3s include the opening cysteine and the closing phenylalanine or tryptophan. Fields, in order: D gene, V gene, J gene, clone size, CDR3 DNA, CDR3 protein. A D gene is named only where the DNA matches it firmly. Not all rows give a size; the values are once, few, many and, for expanded clones, a class.

>TRBD1|TRBV30|TRBJ1-5|NA
TGTGCCTGGAGTGCAGGGGGCCCGCAGCCCCAGCATTTT
CAWSAGGPQPQHF
>TRBD1|TRBV6-5|TRBJ1-5|NA
TGTGCCACCTGGACAGGAGATTATAGCAATCAGCCCCAGCATTTT
CATWTGDYSNQPQHF
>NA|TRBV25-1|TRBJ1-1|NA
TGTGCCAGCAGTGTTGCGGACAATCGGAACACTGAAGCTTTCTTT
CASSVADNRNTEAFF
>TRBD1|TRBV7-2|TRBJ1-5|NA
TGTGCCAGCAGCTCTGACAGGGAACAGCCCCAGCATTTT
CASSSDREQPQHF
>NA|TRBV19|TRBJ1-5|NA
TGTGCCAGTAGTACCCTGCAGGATCAGCCCCAGCATTTT
CASSTLQDQPQHF
>NA|TRBV30|TRBJ1-2|NA
TGTGCCTGGAGGGGGACACCTCCCAACTATGGCTACACCTTC
CAWRGTPPNYGYTF
>TRBD2|TRBV19|TRBJ2-1|NA
TGTGCCAGTAAAGGAGGTGTAGCGGGAGATAAGAATGAGCAGTTCTTC
CASKGGVAGDKNEQFF
>TRBD1|TRBV7-7|TRBJ1-5|NA
TGTGCTAGCAGTCGGGACAGGGATATTTATAGCAATCAGCCCCAGCATTTT
CASSRDRDIYSNQPQHF
>TRBD2|TRBV6-6|TRBJ2-1|NA
TGTGCCAGCAGTTACCCCACTAGCGGGTACTACAATGAGCAGTTCTTC
CASSYPTSGYYNEQFF
>TRBD1|TRBV5-8|TRBJ2-3|NA
TGTGCCAGCAGGTCATGGACAGGGCCCGATACGCAGTATTTT
CASRSWTGPDTQYF
>TRBD2|TRBV14|TRBJ2-3|NA
TGTGCCAGCAGCCAAGAACTAGCGGACACAGATACGCAGTATTTT
CASSQELADTDTQYF
>TRBD1|TRBV3-1/TRBV3-2|TRBJ1-6|NA
TGTGCCAGCCGGTCGGCGCAGGGGGTTAATTCACCCCTCCACTTT
CASRSAQGVNSPLHF
>TRBD1|TRBV6-2/TRBV6-3|TRBJ1-5|NA
TGTGCCAGCAGCTCCGGGACAGAGAATCAGCCCCAGCATTTT
CASSSGTENQPQHF
>TRBD2|TRBV9|TRBJ2-2|NA
TGTGCCAGCAGAGCGGGGGGAACGAACACCGGGGAGCTGTTTTTT
CASRAGGTNTGELFF
>TRBD2|TRBV29-1|TRBJ2-3|NA
TGCAGCGTTGTTAGCGGGGGGGCCCCAGATACGCAGTATTTT
CSVVSGGAPDTQYF
>TRBD1|TRBV27|TRBJ1-4|NA
TGTGCCAGCAGTGACGGGACAGTCCGAAATGAAAAACTGTTTTTT
CASSDGTVRNEKLFF
>TRBD2|TRBV4-3|TRBJ2-3|NA
TGCGCCAGCAGCCAAGACCCTAGCGGGGGGTTCTCAGATACGCAGTATTTT
CASSQDPSGGFSDTQYF
>TRBD1|TRBV3-1/TRBV3-2|TRBJ2-5|few
TGTGCCAGCAGCCAGACAGGGCAAGAGACCCAGTACTTC
CASSQTGQETQYF
>TRBD1|TRBV27|TRBJ2-3|NA
TGTGCCAGCAGTTTACGGGACAGGGGGCAAGATACGCAGTATTTT
CASSLRDRGQDTQYF
>TRBD1|TRBV9|TRBJ1-2|NA
TGTGCCAGCAGCGGACAGGGTAGCTACACCTTC
CASSGQGSYTF
>TRBD2|TRBV28|TRBJ2-3|NA
TGTGCCAGCAGTTCTGCAGGGAGCGGGAGGGAGGCAGATACGCAGTATTTT
CASSSAGSGREADTQYF
>NA|TRBV5-1|TRBJ2-3|NA
TGCGCCAGCAGCTTGGGACGGGATGAGGGCACAGATACGCAGTATTTT
CASSLGRDEGTDTQYF
>TRBD2|TRBV11-1|TRBJ2-3|NA
TGTGCCAGCAGCTTTGGGCGGGGGGGCGCAGATACGCAGTATTTT
CASSFGRGGADTQYF
>TRBD1|TRBV12-3/TRBV12-4|TRBJ1-2|NA
TGTGCCAGCAGCCTAGGGGGCGCGTGGGGCTACACCTTC
CASSLGGAWGYTF
>NA|TRBV5-1|TRBJ1-1|few
TGCGCCAGCAGCTTGGTCCAGGACACTGAAGCTTTCTTT
CASSLVQDTEAFF
>NA|TRBV2|TRBJ1-2|NA
TGTGCCAGCAGTAAACAGGGAAGCGGCTATGGCTACACCTTC
CASSKQGSGYGYTF
>NA|TRBV4-3|TRBJ1-3|NA
TGCGCCAGCAGCCAAGATCCAGGGAATTCTGGAAACACCATATATTTT
CASSQDPGNSGNTIYF
>TRBD1|TRBV15|TRBJ2-7|NA
TGTGCCACCAGCAGGACCCCGACAGGGGGGTCCTACGAGCAGTACTTC
CATSRTPTGGSYEQYF
>TRBD1|TRBV23-1|TRBJ1-2|NA
TGCGCCAGCAGTTCGGACAGGTCCGGCTACACCTTC
CASSSDRSGYTF
>TRBD2|TRBV27|TRBJ2-7|many
TGTGCCAGCAGTCGGATAGCGGGGGGCCTCTCCTACGAGCAGTACTTC
CASSRIAGGLSYEQYF
>NA|TRBV3-1/TRBV3-2|TRBJ2-7|NA
TGTGCCAGCAGCCAAGATGGAGTCAGGGGTGATCGGGAGCAGTACTTC
CASSQDGVRGDREQYF